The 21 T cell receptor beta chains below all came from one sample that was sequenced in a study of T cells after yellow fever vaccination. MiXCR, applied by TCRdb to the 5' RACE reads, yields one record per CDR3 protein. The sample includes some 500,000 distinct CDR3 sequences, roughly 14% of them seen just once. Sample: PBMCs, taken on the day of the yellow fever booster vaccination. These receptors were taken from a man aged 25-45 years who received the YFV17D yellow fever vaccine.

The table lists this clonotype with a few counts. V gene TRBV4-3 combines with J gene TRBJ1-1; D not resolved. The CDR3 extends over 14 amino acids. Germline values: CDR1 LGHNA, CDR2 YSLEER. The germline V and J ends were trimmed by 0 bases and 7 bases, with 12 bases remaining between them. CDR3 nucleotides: TGCGCCAGCAGCCAAGAGAAACAAGGAATTGAAGCTTTCTTT. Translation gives CASSQEKQGIEAFF.

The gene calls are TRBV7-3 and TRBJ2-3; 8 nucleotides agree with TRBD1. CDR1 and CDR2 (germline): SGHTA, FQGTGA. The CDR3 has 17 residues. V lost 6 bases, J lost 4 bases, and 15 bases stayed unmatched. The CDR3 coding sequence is TGTGCCAGCAGTAAAAACATCGGACAGGGTGAGGCAGATACGCAGTATTTT. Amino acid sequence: CASSKNIGQGEADTQYF.

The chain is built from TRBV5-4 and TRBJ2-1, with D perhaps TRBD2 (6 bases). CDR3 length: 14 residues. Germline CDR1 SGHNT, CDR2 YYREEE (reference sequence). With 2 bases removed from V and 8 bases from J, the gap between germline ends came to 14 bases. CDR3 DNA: TGTGCCAGCAGCTTCGGGCTAGCGCAGGATGAGCAGTTCTTC. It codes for CASSFGLAQDEQFF. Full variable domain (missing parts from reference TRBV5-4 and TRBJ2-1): ETGVTQSPTHLIKTRGQQVTLRCSSQSGHNTVSWYQQALGQGPQFIFQYYREEENGRGNFPPRFSGLQFPNYSSELNVNALELDDSALYLCASSFGLAQDEQFFGPGTRLTVL.

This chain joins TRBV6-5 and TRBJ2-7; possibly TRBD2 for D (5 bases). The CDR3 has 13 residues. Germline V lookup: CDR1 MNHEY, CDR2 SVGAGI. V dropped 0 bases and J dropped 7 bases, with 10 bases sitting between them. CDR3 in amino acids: CASSYSRAGEQYF. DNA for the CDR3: TGTGCCAGCAGTTACTCGAGGGCAGGAGAGCAGTACTTC.

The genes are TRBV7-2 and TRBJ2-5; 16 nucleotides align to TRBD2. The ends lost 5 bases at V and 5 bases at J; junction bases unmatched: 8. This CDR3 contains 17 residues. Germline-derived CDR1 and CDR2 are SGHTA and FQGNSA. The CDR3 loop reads CASSMGLAGGQGETQYF. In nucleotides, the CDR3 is TGTGCCAGCAGCATGGGACTAGCGGGAGGGCAAGGGGAGACCCAGTACTTC.

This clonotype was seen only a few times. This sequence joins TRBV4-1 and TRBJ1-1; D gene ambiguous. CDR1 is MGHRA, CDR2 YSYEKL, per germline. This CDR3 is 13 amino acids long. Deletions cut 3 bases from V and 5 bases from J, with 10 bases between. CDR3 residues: CASSQEGRTEAFF. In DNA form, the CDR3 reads TGCGCCAGCAGCCAGGAAGGACGGACTGAAGCTTTCTTT.

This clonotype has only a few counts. The CDR3 is CSARGQGGVTEAFF. CDR3 in DNA: TGCAGTGCTAGAGGTCAGGGTGGAGTCACTGAAGCTTTCTTT. This chain uses TRBV20-1 with TRBJ1-1; weak D call: TRBD1 (5 bases). The germline CDR1 and CDR2 sequences are DFQATT and SNEGSKA (reference sequence). V dropped 1 base and J dropped 4 bases, with 13 bases sitting between them. This CDR3 spans 14 amino acids.

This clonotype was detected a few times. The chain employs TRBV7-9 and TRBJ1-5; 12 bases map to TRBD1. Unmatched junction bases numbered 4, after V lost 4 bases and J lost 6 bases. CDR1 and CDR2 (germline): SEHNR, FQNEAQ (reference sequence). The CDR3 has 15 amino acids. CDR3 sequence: CASSYGTGGSQPQHF. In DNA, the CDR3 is TGTGCCAGCAGCTACGGGACAGGGGGCAGTCAGCCCCAGCATTTT.

The CDR3 DNA reads TGCAGTGCTAGCACAGGGTTCTCTGGAAACACCATATATTTT. This codes for CSASTGFSGNTIYF. V usage is TRBV20-1 and J usage is TRBJ1-3; D is possibly TRBD1 (6 bases). Germline assignment: CDR1 DFQATT and CDR2 SNEGSKA (reference sequence). V lost 3 bases, J lost 0 bases, and 9 bases lay in between. The CDR3 covers 14 residues.

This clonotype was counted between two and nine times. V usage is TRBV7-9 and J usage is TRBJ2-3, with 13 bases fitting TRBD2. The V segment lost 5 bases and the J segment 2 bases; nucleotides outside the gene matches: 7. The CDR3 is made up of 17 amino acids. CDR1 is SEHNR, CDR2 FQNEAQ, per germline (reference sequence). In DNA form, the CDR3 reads TGTGCCAGCAGCAGATTGGGACTAGCGGGACCCACAGATACGCAGTATTTT. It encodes CASSRLGLAGPTDTQYF.

CDR3 nucleotide sequence: TGCGCCAGCAGCTATGGGGTCGATTATGGCTACACCTTC. It is translated as CASSYGVDYGYTF. V is TRBV10-2 and J is TRBJ1-2; D is unresolved. V was shortened by 6 bases and J by 5 bases, with 13 bases between the two germline ends. Germline CDR1 reads WSHSY; CDR2 reads SAAADI. This CDR3 has 13 residues.

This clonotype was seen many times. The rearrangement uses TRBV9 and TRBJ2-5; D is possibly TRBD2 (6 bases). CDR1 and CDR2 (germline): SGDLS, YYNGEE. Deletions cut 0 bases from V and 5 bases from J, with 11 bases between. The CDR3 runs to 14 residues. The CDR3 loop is CASSVAPGDETQYF. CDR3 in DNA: TGTGCCAGCAGCGTAGCCCCGGGAGATGAGACCCAGTACTTC.

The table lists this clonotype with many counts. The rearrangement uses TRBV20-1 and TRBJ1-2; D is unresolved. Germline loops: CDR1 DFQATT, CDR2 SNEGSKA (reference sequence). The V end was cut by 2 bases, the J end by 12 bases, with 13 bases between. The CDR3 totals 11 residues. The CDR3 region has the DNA TGCAGTGCTAGAAGAGAAGGGCTGAACACCTTC. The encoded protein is CSARREGLNTF.

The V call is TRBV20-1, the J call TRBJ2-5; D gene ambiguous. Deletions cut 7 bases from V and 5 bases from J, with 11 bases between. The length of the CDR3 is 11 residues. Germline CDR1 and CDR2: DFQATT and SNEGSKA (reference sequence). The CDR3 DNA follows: TGCAGTGTCTTAGTGCGCGAGACCCAGTACTTC. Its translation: CSVLVRETQYF.

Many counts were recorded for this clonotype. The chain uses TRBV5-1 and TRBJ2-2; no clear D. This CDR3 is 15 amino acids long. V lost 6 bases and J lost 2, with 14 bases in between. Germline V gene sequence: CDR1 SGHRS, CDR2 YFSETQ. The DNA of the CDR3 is TGCGCCAGCACGTCGGCGAGATTTAACACCGGGGAGCTGTTTTTT. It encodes CASTSARFNTGELFF.

The CDR3 sequence is CASSSLGTIHSNEQFF. The CDR3 DNA is TGTGCCAGCAGTTCCCTCGGGACAATACATTCTAATGAGCAGTTCTTC. V is TRBV28 and J is TRBJ2-1, with a tentative D call TRBD1 (6 bases). Germline CDR1 MDHEN, CDR2 SYDVKM. The V end lost 4 bases, the J end lost 7 bases, and 20 bases lay between the germline ends. The CDR3 totals 16 residues. The entire variable domain, with the rest obtained from reference TRBV28 and TRBJ2-1, is as follows: DVKVTQSSRYLVKRTGEKVFLECVQDMDHENMFWYRQDPGLGLRLIYFSYDVKMKEKGDIPEGYSVSREKKERFSLILESASTNQTSMYLCASSSLGTIHSNEQFFGPGTRLTVL.

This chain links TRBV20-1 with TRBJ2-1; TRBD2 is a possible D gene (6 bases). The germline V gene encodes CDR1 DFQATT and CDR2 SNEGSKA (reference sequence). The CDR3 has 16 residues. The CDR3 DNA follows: TGCTGCGCTAGAGATTCTAGCGCCCCATCCTACAATGAGCAGTTCTTC. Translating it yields CCARDSSAPSYNEQFF.

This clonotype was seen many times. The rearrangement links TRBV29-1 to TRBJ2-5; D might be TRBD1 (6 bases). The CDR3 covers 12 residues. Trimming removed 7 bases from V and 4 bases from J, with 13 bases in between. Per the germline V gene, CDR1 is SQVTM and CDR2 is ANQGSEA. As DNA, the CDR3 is TGCAGCGCATACAGGGTTGGAGAGACCCAGTACTTC. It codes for CSAYRVGETQYF.

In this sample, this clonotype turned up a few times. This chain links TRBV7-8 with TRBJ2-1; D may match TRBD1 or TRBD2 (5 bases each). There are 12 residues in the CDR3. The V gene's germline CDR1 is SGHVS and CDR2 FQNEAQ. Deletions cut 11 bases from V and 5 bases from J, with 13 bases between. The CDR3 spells CAGRDANNEQFF. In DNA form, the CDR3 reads TGTGCCGGACGGGACGCCAACAATGAGCAGTTCTTC.

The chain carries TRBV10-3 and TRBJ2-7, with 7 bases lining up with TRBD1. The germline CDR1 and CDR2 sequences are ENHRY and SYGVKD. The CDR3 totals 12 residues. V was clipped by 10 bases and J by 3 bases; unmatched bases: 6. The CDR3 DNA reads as TGTGCCACTGGGGGACAGCACTACGAGCAGTACTTC. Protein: CATGGQHYEQYF.

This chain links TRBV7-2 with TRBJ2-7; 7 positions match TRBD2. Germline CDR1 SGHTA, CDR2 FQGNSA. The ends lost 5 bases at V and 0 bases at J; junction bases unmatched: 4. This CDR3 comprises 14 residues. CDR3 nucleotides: TGTGCCAGCAGCGCGCGGACTAGCTCCTACGAGCAGTACTTC. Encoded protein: CASSARTSSYEQYF.